This T cell receptor beta chain was profiled in a study of T cell responses to AZD1222 COVID-19 vaccine. Whole-study findings and limits: Nearly half of spike-specific TCRs reportedly go after variant regions that carry no mutations. Baseline serostatus was positive in only five to seven AZD1222 recipients. Donors were mostly white British, more females; clonal diversity possibly underestimated. Sampling that yielded the repertoires occurred only after the peak T cell response.

Remarks on this clone: No antigen is known for it.

Only in-frame clones appear in the TCRdb table, and some are missing; sequencing was by immunoSEQ multiplex PCR. The profile covers about 100,000 clones, with around nine tenths appearing a single time and about 6.6% taken by the ten largest. This CDR3 spans 14 amino acids. With 7 bases removed from V and 2 bases from J, the gap between germline ends came to 15 bases. Germline loops: CDR1 LGHNA, CDR2 YNFKEQ. The clonotype was recovered from an adult who received the AZD1222 COVID-19 vaccine. The input for sequencing was peripheral blood, taken 28 days after the second AZD1222 dose. V and J are TRBV4-2 and TRBJ2-7, with a possible D match to TRBD1 (6 bases). CDR3 loop: CASKVDRHPYEQYF. Here the CDR3 DNA reads TGTGCCAGCAAAGTAGACAGGCATCCCTACGAGCAGTACTTC.